These 14 T cell receptor beta chains came from one sample sequenced in a study of cytomegalovirus exposure and HLA in healthy donors. PCR was performed using 60 Vbeta and 13 Jbeta primers. The protocol was immunoSEQ multiplex PCR, while the TCRdb copy is restricted to in-frame clones and leaves out a portion. This sample has some 78,000 clones, with 80% found just once. Sequences were obtained from PBMCs. The receptors stem from a man over 45 in good health and CMV-seropositive.

In DNA form, the CDR3 reads TGTGCCAGCAGCTGGGCCTCTCCCAGGACAACTAATGAAAAACTGTTTTTT. Its protein product is CASSWASPRTTNEKLFF. The V and J genes are TRBV5-6 and TRBJ1-4; no reliable D call. The CDR3 is made up of 17 amino acids. Germline V gives CDR1 SGHDT, CDR2 YYEEEE. Trimming shortened V by 3 bases and J by 0 bases, and 15 bases separated the two germline ends. Looking up the rest from reference TRBV5-6 and TRBJ1-4 gives the full variable domain: DAGVTQSPTHLIKTRGQQVTLRCSPKSGHDTVSWYQQALGQGPQFIFQYYEEEERQRGNFPDRFSGHQFPNYSSELNVNALLLGDSALYLCASSWASPRTTNEKLFFGSGTQLSVL.

This rearrangement joins TRBV7-2 to TRBJ1-1, with 10 bases that match TRBD1. There are 13 residues in the CDR3. With V trimmed by 6 bases and J by 8 bases, 6 bases remained unmatched. CDR1 is SGHTA and CDR2 is FQGNSA in the germline V gene. The chain's CDR3 is CASRLTGGPEAFF. For the CDR3, the DNA is TGTGCCAGCAGACTGACAGGGGGCCCAGAAGCTTTCTTT.

This clone was recorded a few times. CDR3 sequence: CAWSEGQGNNQPQHF. The CDR3, as DNA: TGTGCCTGGAGTGAGGGCCAGGGAAACAATCAGCCCCAGCATTTT. The V call is TRBV30, the J call TRBJ1-5; a possible D gene is TRBD1 (5 bases). The CDR3 has 15 amino acids. From germline, CDR1 is GTSNPN and CDR2 SVGIG (reference sequence). Trimming shortened V by 1 base and J by 3 bases, and 13 bases separated the two germline ends.

The rearrangement uses TRBV4-1 and TRBJ1-1; D is perhaps TRBD1 (6 bases). The ends were cut back, 0 bases at V and 6 bases at J, with 20 bases in the middle. The germline V gene has CDR1 MGHRA and CDR2 YSYEKL. This CDR3 comprises 17 residues. Written as DNA, the CDR3 is TGCGCCAGCAGCCAAGATGGTGGTGGCAGGGGTATCGCTGAAGCTTTCTTT. Its protein product is CASSQDGGGRGIAEAFF.

The chain combines TRBV27 with TRBJ2-2, with 8 bases matching TRBD1. This CDR3 contains 16 residues. Germline CDR1 reads MNHEY; CDR2 reads SMNVEV (reference sequence). Germline trimming cut 4 bases from V and 2 bases from J; bases unmatched to any gene: 6. CDR3: CASSSWTGINTGELFF. CDR3 DNA: TGTGCCAGCAGTTCTTGGACAGGGATTAACACCGGGGAGCTGTTTTTT.

The J gene is TRBJ2-7, the V gene TRBV5-4, with TRBD1 as a possible D gene (6 bases). Germline loops: CDR1 SGHNT, CDR2 YYREEE (reference sequence). Trimming removed 2 bases at V and 4 bases at J, with 13 bases between. The CDR3 totals 14 residues. CDR3 protein: CASSFAGAKYEQYF. The DNA of the CDR3 is TGTGCCAGCAGCTTCGCAGGGGCCAAATACGAGCAGTACTTC.

The rearrangement links TRBV4-3 to TRBJ2-3; D remains unclear. Germline lookup yields CDR1 LGHNA and CDR2 YSLEER. V lost 4 bases to trimming and J lost 4 bases, with 18 bases between them. The CDR3 contains 16 residues. CDR3 region: CASSPGSKWAPDTQYF. For the CDR3, the DNA is TGCGCCAGCAGCCCCGGAAGTAAGTGGGCCCCAGATACGCAGTATTTT.

Sample share makes this clone medium-sized (0.01 to 0.1%). The chain joins TRBV29-1 to TRBJ2-6; 8 bases are a match to TRBD1. From germline, CDR1 is SQVTM and CDR2 ANQGSEA. The junction had 7 bases not matched to a gene; V was cut back by 5 bases and J by 1 base. The CDR3 runs 16 residues. The CDR3 DNA reads as TGCAGCGTTTCCACAGGGGGAATTTCTGGGGCCAACGTCCTGACTTTC. Its protein product is CSVSTGGISGANVLTF.

The gene calls are TRBV19 and TRBJ2-1, with 7 bases that match TRBD1. The CDR3 has 12 amino acids. The germline V gene has CDR1 LNHDA and CDR2 SQIVND (reference sequence). Germline trimming cut 4 bases from V and 9 bases from J; bases unmatched to any gene: 3. DNA for the CDR3: TGTGCCAGTAGTACCCGACAGGGTGAGCAGTTCTTC. Protein product: CASSTRQGEQFF.

This rearrangement joins TRBV2 to TRBJ2-7, with 7 positions matching TRBD1. The germline V gene encodes CDR1 SNHLY and CDR2 FYNNEI. J was trimmed by 2 bases and V by 6 bases; bases with no gene match: 4. The CDR3 loop spans 13 amino acids. CDR3 DNA: TGTGCCAGCAGGACACAGGGGCCCTACGAGCAGTACTTC. It yields the protein CASRTQGPYEQYF.

V usage is TRBV9 and J usage is TRBJ2-5, with TRBD2 identical over 11 bases. CDR1 and CDR2 (germline): SGDLS, YYNGEE. V trimming: 0 bases; J trimming: 5 bases; junction bases outside the gene matches: 3. The length of the CDR3 is 15 residues. CDR3 bases: TGTGCCAGCAGCGTAGTCGCTAGCGGGGGGGAGACCCAGTACTTC. This encodes CASSVVASGGETQYF. The full variable domain, with the rest looked up from reference TRBV9 and TRBJ2-5, is DSGVTQTPKHLITATGQRVTLRCSPRSGDLSVYWYQQSLDQGLQFLIQYYNGEERAKGNILERFSAQQFPDLHSELNLSSLELGDSALYFCASSVVASGGETQYFGPGTRLLVL.

This clone was counted a single time. The chain carries TRBV6-1 and TRBJ1-2; 8 bases match TRBD1. CDR3 size: 13 residues. Per germline, CDR1 MNHNS and CDR2 SASEGT. V dropped 6 bases and J dropped 4; count of bases not matched to a gene: 4. CDR3 in DNA: TGTGCCAGCAGCGCTGACAGGGGCTATGGCTACACCTTC. It specifies CASSADRGYGYTF.

This clone was seen more than once but under ten times. The V gene is TRBV29-1, the J gene TRBJ1-2; 8 bases align to TRBD1. Germline values: CDR1 SQVTM, CDR2 ANQGSEA. The CDR3 has 14 amino acids. V shed 6 bases and J 0 bases; nucleotides not matched to a gene: 6. The CDR3 bases are TGCAGCGTCACCCGGGACAGGACTAACTATGGCTACACCTTC. It is translated as CSVTRDRTNYGYTF.

V gene TRBV6-1 combines with J gene TRBJ1-5; possible D gene TRBD1, 5 bases. With 6 bases removed from V and 6 bases from J, the gap between germline ends came to 12 bases. Germline V lookup: CDR1 MNHNS, CDR2 SASEGT. This CDR3 region has 13 residues. In DNA form, the CDR3 reads TGTGCCAGCAGACGGGACTTGGGTCAGCCCCAGCATTTT. It encodes CASRRDLGQPQHF.